The 26 T cell receptor beta chains listed next were all sequenced from one sample in a study of identical twins. MiXCR, applied by TCRdb to the 5' RACE reads, yields one record per CDR3 protein. Of approximately 890,000 distinct CDR3 sequences listed, roughly 12% are singletons. The same sample was also used in a study of yellow fever vaccine responses in identical twins.

Sequenced input: PBMCs. The receptor source for this set is a woman aged 18-29 years in good health.

This clonotype was seen a handful of times. The rearrangement links TRBV2 to TRBJ2-3, with no clear D. From germline, CDR1 is SNHLY and CDR2 FYNNEI. The CDR3 length is 14 residues. With 4 bases removed from V and 3 bases from J, the gap between germline ends came to 11 bases. In DNA, the CDR3 is TGTGCCAGCAGTGTTATCGACTCGACAGATACGCAGTATTTT. Protein: CASSVIDSTDTQYF.

V and J are TRBV20-1 and TRBJ1-5, with 8 bases aligning to TRBD1. With V trimmed by 0 bases and J by 6 bases, 7 bases remained unmatched. From germline, CDR1 is DFQATT and CDR2 SNEGSKA (reference sequence). The CDR3 length is 15 residues. CDR3 amino acids: CSARDLQGAVQPQHF. The CDR3 DNA follows: TGCAGTGCTAGAGATTTGCAGGGGGCAGTTCAGCCCCAGCATTTT.

The J gene is TRBJ2-1, the V gene TRBV19; D uncertain. The CDR3 runs to 13 residues. Trimming took 3 bases from V and 4 from J, leaving 7 bases between them. Germline assignment: CDR1 LNHDA and CDR2 SQIVND (reference sequence). In nucleotides, the CDR3 is TGTGCCAGTAGTATTGTGATTTACAATGAGCAGTTCTTC. This encodes CASSIVIYNEQFF.

The chain has TRBV27 and TRBJ2-3, with no clear D. Germline V CDR1 and CDR2: MNHEY, SMNVEV (reference sequence). V lost 8 bases and J 2 bases, leaving 5 bases between the germline ends. The CDR3 covers 11 residues. The CDR3 nucleotides read TGTGCCAGCTTCCACACAGATACGCAGTATTTT. Its translation: CASFHTDTQYF.

This clonotype appeared a few times. This chain joins TRBV12-3 or TRBV12-4 and TRBJ2-1; D unresolved. There are 14 residues in the CDR3. The V gene lost 8 bases and the J gene lost 0 bases, with 11 bases spanning the gap. As DNA, the CDR3 is TGTGCCAGCTCCGTCTCCCGCTCCTACAATGAGCAGTTCTTC. It specifies CASSVSRSYNEQFF.

The sample holds a few counts of this clonotype. The chain joins TRBV10-3 to TRBJ1-6; possible D gene TRBD1, 6 bases. CDR1 is ENHRY and CDR2 is SYGVKD in the germline V gene. V lost 5 bases and J lost 6, with 11 bases in between. The CDR3 is made up of 14 amino acids. The CDR3 sequence: CAISTGTSNSPLHF. CDR3 nucleotides: TGTGCCATCAGTACCGGGACATCTAATTCACCCCTCCACTTT.

The chain is built from TRBV4-1 and TRBJ2-5; possible D gene TRBD2, 5 bases. This CDR3 comprises 13 residues. V lost 0 bases to trimming and J lost 7 bases, with 9 bases between them. CDR1 is MGHRA, CDR2 YSYEKL, per germline. CDR3 in amino acids: CASSQDGSVTQYF. The CDR3 region has the DNA TGCGCCAGCAGCCAAGATGGGAGTGTGACCCAGTACTTC.

This clonotype showed up just a few times. This chain links TRBV7-8 with TRBJ1-4, with a possible D match to TRBD1 (6 bases). Looked up from germline, CDR1 is SGHVS and CDR2 is FQNEAQ. With 4 bases removed from V and 5 bases from J, the gap between germline ends came to 23 bases. CDR3 length: 18 residues. This CDR3 reads CASSSGRGPPNSNEKLFF. As DNA, the CDR3 is TGTGCCAGCAGCTCGGGCAGGGGTCCGCCAAACTCAAATGAAAAACTGTTTTTT.

This clonotype was found a few times. V is TRBV11-1 and J is TRBJ1-5, with unresolved D. The CDR3 loop spans 13 amino acids. Germline loops: CDR1 SGHAT, CDR2 FQDESV (reference sequence). V lost 8 bases and J lost 8, with 16 bases in between. The CDR3 spells CASALVHGKPQHF. The CDR3 DNA is TGTGCCAGCGCCCTGGTGCATGGGAAGCCCCAGCATTTT.

The gene calls are TRBV18 and TRBJ1-4; D unresolved. Trimming removed 3 bases from V and 4 bases from J, with 12 bases in between. Germline CDR1 is KGHSH and CDR2 is LQKENI. The CDR3 contains 15 residues. The CDR3 sequence: CASSPTGILNEKLFF. The CDR3 DNA is TGTGCCAGCTCACCTACTGGGATTCTTAATGAAAAACTGTTTTTT. The full variable domain, completed using reference TRBV18 and TRBJ1-4, is NAGVMQNPRHLVRRRGQEARLRCSPMKGHSHVYWYRQLPEEGLKFMVYLQKENIIDESGMPKERFSAEFPKEGPSILRIQQVVRGDSAAYFCASSPTGILNEKLFFGSGTQLSVL.

Ten or more counts support this clonotype. This chain links TRBV28 with TRBJ1-5, with no clear D. The germline V gene has CDR1 MDHEN and CDR2 SYDVKM. The CDR3 spans 15 residues. With 2 bases removed from V and 0 bases from J, the gap between germline ends came to 8 bases. Here the CDR3 reads CASSLQRYSNQPQHF. CDR3 bases: TGTGCCAGCAGTTTACAGCGATATAGCAATCAGCCCCAGCATTTT. Supplemented by reference TRBV28 and TRBJ1-5, the full variable domain reads DVKVTQSSRYLVKRTGEKVFLECVQDMDHENMFWYRQDPGLGLRLIYFSYDVKMKEKGDIPEGYSVSREKKERFSLILESASTNQTSMYLCASSLQRYSNQPQHFGDGTRLSIL.

The sample holds a few counts of this clonotype. The CDR3 spells CSARPPQGAEAFF. DNA of the CDR3: TGCAGTGCTAGACCCCCACAGGGGGCTGAAGCTTTCTTT. This chain uses TRBV20-1 with TRBJ1-1; 8 bases match TRBD1. The germline gives CDR1 DFQATT, CDR2 SNEGSKA (reference sequence). The CDR3 contains 13 residues. Losses at the gene ends were 2 bases for V and 6 bases for J; bases not matched to a gene: 5.

This clonotype was picked up a small number of times. The genes are TRBV12-3 or TRBV12-4 and TRBJ2-5; a weak D match, TRBD2 (7 bases). The CDR3 length is 16 residues. V was clipped by 5 bases and J by 1 base, with 17 bases between them. The DNA for the CDR3 is TGTGCCAGCAGTCTGACAGGCGGGGGTCCCCAAGAGACCCAGTACTTC. Translation gives CASSLTGGGPQETQYF.

This rearrangement joins TRBV20-1 to TRBJ2-7; TRBD2 matches at 9 bases. The junction had 8 bases not matched to a gene; V was cut back by 0 bases and J by 2 bases. The CDR3 runs to 16 residues. Germline V gene lookup returns CDR1 DFQATT and CDR2 SNEGSKA (reference sequence). The CDR3 region is CSARDFRLADTYEQYF. The CDR3, as DNA: TGCAGTGCTAGAGATTTTCGACTAGCGGACACCTACGAGCAGTACTTC.

This clonotype came up a few times. This chain uses TRBV5-5 with TRBJ2-2, with TRBD2 identical over 8 bases. V lost 4 bases, J lost 0 bases, and 5 bases stayed unmatched. From germline, CDR1 is SGHKS and CDR2 YYEKEE (reference sequence). The CDR3 is made up of 16 amino acids. In nucleotides, the CDR3 is TGTGCCAGCAGCACCTTCGGGGGGGCGAACACCGGGGAGCTGTTTTTT. The encoded protein is CASSTFGGANTGELFF.

This clonotype occurred a few times. The chain combines TRBV4-2 with TRBJ2-2; TRBD2 aligns across 8 bases. The CDR3 contains 16 residues. Germline values: CDR1 LGHNA, CDR2 YNFKEQ. V gave up 3 bases and J gave up 6 bases; unmatched junction bases: 9. CDR3 nucleotide sequence: TGTGCCAGCAGCCACGGCGGGACTAGTAAGGCCGGGGAGCTGTTTTTT. Amino acids: CASSHGGTSKAGELFF.

This clonotype was recorded many times. V is TRBV7-9 and J is TRBJ2-3; D ambiguous. The CDR3 contains 13 residues. Looked up from germline, CDR1 is SEHNR and CDR2 is FQNEAQ (reference sequence). The V and J ends lost 2 bases and 5 bases respectively, with 8 bases between them. CDR3 residues: CASSLLGGDTQYF. As DNA, the CDR3 is TGTGCCAGCAGCTTACTGGGCGGAGATACGCAGTATTTT.

The chain links TRBV5-1 to TRBJ2-3; 7 bases match TRBD2. This CDR3 comprises 14 residues. Trimming cost V 7 bases and J 0 bases; bases outside gene matches: 5. Germline V CDR1 and CDR2: SGHRS, YFSETQ. The CDR3 sequence: CASGGSSSTDTQYF. The CDR3 nucleotides read TGCGCCAGCGGCGGGAGCTCTAGCACAGATACGCAGTATTTT.

This chain uses TRBV6-5 with TRBJ2-3; 10 bases agree with TRBD1. This CDR3 is 16 amino acids long. Germline loops: CDR1 MNHEY, CDR2 SVGAGI. With V trimmed by 5 bases and J by 7 bases, 12 bases remained unmatched. The CDR3 reads CASSNPGTGEGNTQYF. The CDR3 DNA sequence: TGTGCCAGCAGTAACCCGGGGACAGGGGAAGGGAATACGCAGTATTTT.

Only a few counts were recorded for this clonotype. V gene TRBV29-1 combines with J gene TRBJ2-1, with a weak D call TRBD2 (5 bases). V was cut by 4 bases and J by 4 bases, with 14 bases left in between. From germline, CDR1 is SQVTM and CDR2 ANQGSEA. The CDR3 contains 14 residues. DNA of the CDR3: TGCAGCGTTGCAGCGGCCGACGGTTACAATGAGCAGTTCTTC. Protein: CSVAAADGYNEQFF.

The chain combines TRBV11-3 with TRBJ2-1, with a weak D call TRBD1 (5 bases). This CDR3 comprises 13 residues. Per the germline V gene, CDR1 is SGHNT and CDR2 is YENEEA. The V end lost 4 bases, the J end lost 8 bases, and 12 bases lay between the germline ends. CDR3 in amino acids: CASSSPLGDEQFF. The CDR3 coding sequence is TGTGCCAGCAGCTCCCCCTTAGGGGATGAGCAGTTCTTC.

This clonotype was picked up a small number of times. The CDR3 nucleotides read TGTGCCACCAGCAGATCGCCACTAGCGGGGGAGTCCTCCTACAATGAGCAGTTCTTC. This codes for CATSRSPLAGESSYNEQFF. The rearrangement uses TRBV15 and TRBJ2-1; TRBD2 agrees at 11 bases. Trimming at V came to 2 bases and at J to 0 bases, leaving 9 bases not matched to a gene. Germline CDR1 reads LNHNV; CDR2 reads YYDKDF (reference sequence). CDR3 length: 19 amino acids.

This clonotype appeared many times. V and J are TRBV20-1 and TRBJ1-1; D is unclear. Trimming stripped 1 base from V and 4 bases from J, with 4 bases between. The CDR3 extends over 11 amino acids. The germline CDR1 and CDR2 sequences are DFQATT and SNEGSKA (reference sequence). Here the CDR3 reads CSARGGTEAFF. For the CDR3, the DNA is TGCAGTGCTAGAGGGGGCACTGAAGCTTTCTTT.

This clonotype was observed a handful of times. This sequence joins TRBV27 and TRBJ2-1; no reliable D call. Trimming pared 9 bases from V and 1 base from J, leaving 16 bases between. From germline, CDR1 is MNHEY and CDR2 SMNVEV (reference sequence). This CDR3 contains 15 residues. CDR3 coding DNA: TGTGCCAGTACCCTTGGTGGCGAATCCTACAATGAGCAGTTCTTC. Its translation: CASTLGGESYNEQFF.

This clonotype appeared many times. This chain joins TRBV4-2 and TRBJ2-7; weak D call: TRBD1 (5 bases). CDR3 length: 14 residues. Per the germline V gene, CDR1 is LGHNA and CDR2 is YNFKEQ. V was clipped by 0 bases and J by 3 bases, with 9 bases between them. CDR3 amino acids: CASSQDDRGYEQYF. CDR3 DNA sequence: TGTGCCAGCAGCCAAGATGACAGAGGCTACGAGCAGTACTTC.

This clonotype has more than one count but fewer than ten. An end of the junction differs from the germline gene, which may be a read error. The V call is TRBV20-1, the J call TRBJ1-5; possibly TRBD1 for D (5 bases). CDR3 size: 16 residues. Germline lookup yields CDR1 DFQATT and CDR2 SNEGSKA (reference sequence). CDR3 nucleotides: TGCAGTGCGAGAGACCGGGGCCCATATAGCAATCAGCCCCAGCATTTT. Residues: CSARDRGPYSNQPQHF.